This TCR beta chain was recovered during a study of blood T cell repertoires in COVID-19. The overall study: Sources were T cells, B-cell-depleted T cells, or PBMCs; the material itself was cDNA or gDNA.

The data were produced by immunoSEQ multiplex PCR, yet TCRdb's version contains in-frame clones alone and is incomplete. Counted here are nearly 200,000 clones, 84% occurring once; the ten biggest clones make up about 20%. Germline lookup yields CDR1 SGHNT and CDR2 YYREEE (reference sequence). V was trimmed by 4 bases and J by 3 bases, leaving 15 bases between them. The CDR3 sequence is 15 residues long. This TCR was recovered from a human donor in a cohort sampled during active COVID-19. The chain links TRBV5-4 to TRBJ2-3, with D possibly matching TRBD1 (5 bases). The material sequenced was peripheral blood. The CDR3 reads CASSPDSYNTDTQYF. CDR3 DNA sequence: TGTGCCAGCAGCCCTGACAGTTACAATACAGATACGCAGTATTTT.